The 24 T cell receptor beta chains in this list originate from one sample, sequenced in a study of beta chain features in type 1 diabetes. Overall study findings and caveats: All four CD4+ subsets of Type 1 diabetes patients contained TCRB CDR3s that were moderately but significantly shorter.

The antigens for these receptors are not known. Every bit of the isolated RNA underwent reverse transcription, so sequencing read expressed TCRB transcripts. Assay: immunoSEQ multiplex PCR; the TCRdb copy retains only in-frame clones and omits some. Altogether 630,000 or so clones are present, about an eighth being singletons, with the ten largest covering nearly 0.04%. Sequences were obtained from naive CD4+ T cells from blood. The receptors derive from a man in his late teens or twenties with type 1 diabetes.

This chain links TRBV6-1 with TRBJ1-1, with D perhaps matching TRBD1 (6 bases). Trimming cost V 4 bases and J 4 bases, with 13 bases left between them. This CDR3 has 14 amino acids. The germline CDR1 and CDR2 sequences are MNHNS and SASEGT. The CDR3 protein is CASSATDRSTEAFF. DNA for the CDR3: TGTGCCAGCAGTGCCACCGACAGGTCCACTGAAGCTTTCTTT.

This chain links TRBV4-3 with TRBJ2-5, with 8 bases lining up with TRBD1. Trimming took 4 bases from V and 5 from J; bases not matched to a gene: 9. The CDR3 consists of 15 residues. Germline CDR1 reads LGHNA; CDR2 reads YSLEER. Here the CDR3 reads CASSLGTGTGETQYF. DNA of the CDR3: TGCGCCAGCAGCCTAGGGACAGGCACGGGGGAGACCCAGTACTTC.

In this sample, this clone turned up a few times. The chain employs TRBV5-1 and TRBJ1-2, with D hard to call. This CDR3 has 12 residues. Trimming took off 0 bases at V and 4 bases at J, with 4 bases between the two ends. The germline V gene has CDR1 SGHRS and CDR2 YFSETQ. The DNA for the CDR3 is TGCGCCAGCAGCTTGGACGGCTATGGCTACACCTTC. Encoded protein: CASSLDGYGYTF.

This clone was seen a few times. The CDR3 is CSDGTGDTQYF. Here the CDR3 DNA reads TGCAGCGATGGGACCGGGGATACGCAGTATTTT. The J gene is TRBJ2-3, the V gene TRBV29-1; D assignment may be TRBD1 or TRBD2 (5 bases each). Between the trimmed V and J ends, which lost 7 bases and 6 bases, there was a span of 11 bases. The CDR3 has 11 amino acids. CDR1 SQVTM and CDR2 ANQGSEA come from the germline V gene.

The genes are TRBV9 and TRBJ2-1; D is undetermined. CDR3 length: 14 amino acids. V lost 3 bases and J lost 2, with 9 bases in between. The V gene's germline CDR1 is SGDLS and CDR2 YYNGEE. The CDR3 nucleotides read TGTGCCAGCAGCGAGCTCATCACCTACAATGAGCAGTTCTTC. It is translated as CASSELITYNEQFF. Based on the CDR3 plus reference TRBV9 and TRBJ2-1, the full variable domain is DSGVTQTPKHLITATGQRVTLRCSPRSGDLSVYWYQQSLDQGLQFLIQYYNGEERAKGNILERFSAQQFPDLHSELNLSSLELGDSALYFCASSELITYNEQFFGPGTRLTVL.

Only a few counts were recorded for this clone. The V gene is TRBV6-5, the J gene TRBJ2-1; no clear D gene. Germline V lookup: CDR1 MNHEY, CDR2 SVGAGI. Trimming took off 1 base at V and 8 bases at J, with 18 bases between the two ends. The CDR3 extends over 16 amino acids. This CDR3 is CASSYFKGRVIDEQFF. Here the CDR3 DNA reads TGTGCCAGCAGTTACTTCAAGGGTAGAGTAATCGATGAGCAGTTCTTC.

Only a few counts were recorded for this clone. The CDR3 region is CASSFEQGRETQYF. Here the CDR3 DNA reads TGTGCCAGCAGCTTCGAACAGGGGAGAGAGACCCAGTACTTC. The V and J genes are TRBV7-9 and TRBJ2-5; 7 bases line up with TRBD1. Germline values: CDR1 SEHNR, CDR2 FQNEAQ (reference sequence). The CDR3 spans 14 residues. V trimming: 3 bases; J trimming: 4 bases; junction bases outside the gene matches: 5.

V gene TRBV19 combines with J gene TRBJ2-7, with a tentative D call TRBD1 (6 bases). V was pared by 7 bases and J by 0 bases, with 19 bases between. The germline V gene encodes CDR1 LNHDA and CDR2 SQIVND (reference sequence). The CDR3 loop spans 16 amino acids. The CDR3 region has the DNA TGTGCCAGTACTGACAGGTGGACGTCAAGCTCCTACGAGCAGTACTTC. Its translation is CASTDRWTSSSYEQYF.

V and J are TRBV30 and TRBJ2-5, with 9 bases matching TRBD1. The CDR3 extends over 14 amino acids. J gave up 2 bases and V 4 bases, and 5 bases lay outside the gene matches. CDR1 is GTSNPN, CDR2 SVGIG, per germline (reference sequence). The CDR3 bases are TGTGCCTGGACTCACAGGGGGCGGCAAGAGACCCAGTACTTC. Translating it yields CAWTHRGRQETQYF.

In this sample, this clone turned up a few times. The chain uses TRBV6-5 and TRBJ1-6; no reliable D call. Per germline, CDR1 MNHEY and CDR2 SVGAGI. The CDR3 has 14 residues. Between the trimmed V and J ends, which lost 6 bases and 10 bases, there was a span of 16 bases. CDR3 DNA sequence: TGTGCCAGCAGCCTTACTTTTTTGGGGTCACCCCTCCACTTT. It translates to CASSLTFLGSPLHF.

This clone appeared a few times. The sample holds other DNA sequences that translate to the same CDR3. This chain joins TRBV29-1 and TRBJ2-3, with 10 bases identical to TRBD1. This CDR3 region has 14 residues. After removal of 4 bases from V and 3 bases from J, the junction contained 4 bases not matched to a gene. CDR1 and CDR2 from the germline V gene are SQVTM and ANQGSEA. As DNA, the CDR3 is TGCAGCGTTGGACAGGGGGCAAGAACAGATACGCAGTATTTT. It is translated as CSVGQGARTDTQYF.

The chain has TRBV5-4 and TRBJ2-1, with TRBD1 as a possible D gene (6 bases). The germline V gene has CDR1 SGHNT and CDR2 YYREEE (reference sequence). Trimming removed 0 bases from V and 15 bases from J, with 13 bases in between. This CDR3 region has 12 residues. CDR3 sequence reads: CASSLEGTQGFF. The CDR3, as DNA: TGTGCCAGCAGCTTGGAAGGGACACAAGGGTTCTTC. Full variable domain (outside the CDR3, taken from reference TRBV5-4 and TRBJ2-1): ETGVTQSPTHLIKTRGQQVTLRCSSQSGHNTVSWYQQALGQGPQFIFQYYREEENGRGNFPPRFSGLQFPNYSSELNVNALELDDSALYLCASSLEGTQGFFGPGTRLTVL.

This CDR3 is CASSFSGQGGNQPQHF. The CDR3 DNA sequence: TGTGCCAGCAGTTTTTCAGGACAGGGAGGCAATCAGCCCCAGCATTTT. The chain uses TRBV6-5 and TRBJ1-5; 8 nucleotides line up with TRBD1. V lost 4 bases and J lost 2; bases outside the gene matches: 7. Germline CDR1 MNHEY, CDR2 SVGAGI. CDR3 length: 16 residues.

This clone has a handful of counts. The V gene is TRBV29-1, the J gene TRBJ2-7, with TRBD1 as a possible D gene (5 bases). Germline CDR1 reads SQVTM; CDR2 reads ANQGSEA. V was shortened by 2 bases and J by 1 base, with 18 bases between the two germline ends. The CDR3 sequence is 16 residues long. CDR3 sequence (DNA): TGCAGCGTTGAAAGGATAGGAAAGGGGCTGTCCTACGAGCAGTACTTC. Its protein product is CSVERIGKGLSYEQYF.

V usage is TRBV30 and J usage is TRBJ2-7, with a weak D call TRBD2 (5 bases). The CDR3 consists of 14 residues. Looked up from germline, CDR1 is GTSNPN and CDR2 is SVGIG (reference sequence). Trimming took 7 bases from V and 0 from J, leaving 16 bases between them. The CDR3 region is CAFYRAGRSYEQYF. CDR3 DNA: TGTGCCTTCTACCGGGCGGGCCGCTCCTACGAGCAGTACTTC.

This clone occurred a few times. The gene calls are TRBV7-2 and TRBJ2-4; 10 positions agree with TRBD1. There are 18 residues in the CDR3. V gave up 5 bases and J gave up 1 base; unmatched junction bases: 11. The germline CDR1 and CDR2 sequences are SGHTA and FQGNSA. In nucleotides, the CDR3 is TGTGCCAGCAGCCCCCTCGGGGACAGGGGTCGGGCCAAAAACATTCAGTACTTC. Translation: CASSPLGDRGRAKNIQYF.

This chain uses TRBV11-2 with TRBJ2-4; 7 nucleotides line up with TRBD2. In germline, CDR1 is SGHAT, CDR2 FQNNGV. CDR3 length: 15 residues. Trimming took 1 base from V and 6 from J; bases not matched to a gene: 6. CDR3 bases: TGTGCCAGCAGCTTAGGGGGGGACTACGGAAACATTCAGTACTTC. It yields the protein CASSLGGDYGNIQYF.

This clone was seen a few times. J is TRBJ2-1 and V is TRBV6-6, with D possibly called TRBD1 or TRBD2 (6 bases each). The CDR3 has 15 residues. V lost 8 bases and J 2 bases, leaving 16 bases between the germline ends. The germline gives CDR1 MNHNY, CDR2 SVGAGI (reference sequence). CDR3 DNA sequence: TGTGCCAGCCGGGGGCGGGACGGGCCCTACAATGAGCAGTTCTTC. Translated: CASRGRDGPYNEQFF.

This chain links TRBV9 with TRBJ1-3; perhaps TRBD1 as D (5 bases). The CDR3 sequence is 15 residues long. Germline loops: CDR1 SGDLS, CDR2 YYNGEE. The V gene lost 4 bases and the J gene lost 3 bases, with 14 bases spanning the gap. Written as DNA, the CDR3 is TGTGCCAGCAGCATCAGTGGGGGGAATGGAAACACCATATATTTT. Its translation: CASSISGGNGNTIYF.

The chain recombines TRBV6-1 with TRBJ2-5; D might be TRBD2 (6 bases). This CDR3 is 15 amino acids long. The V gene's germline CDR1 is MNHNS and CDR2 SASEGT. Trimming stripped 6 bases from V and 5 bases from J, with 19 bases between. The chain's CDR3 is CASSNPPGVGETQYF. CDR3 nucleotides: TGTGCCAGCAGCAACCCCCCGGGGGTAGGGGAGACCCAGTACTTC.

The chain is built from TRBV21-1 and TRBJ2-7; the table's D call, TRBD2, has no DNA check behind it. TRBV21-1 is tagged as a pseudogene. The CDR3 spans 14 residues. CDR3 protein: CASSAIGGAHEQYF. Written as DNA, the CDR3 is TGTGCCAGCAGCGCTATAGGAGGAGCGCACGAGCAGTACTTC.

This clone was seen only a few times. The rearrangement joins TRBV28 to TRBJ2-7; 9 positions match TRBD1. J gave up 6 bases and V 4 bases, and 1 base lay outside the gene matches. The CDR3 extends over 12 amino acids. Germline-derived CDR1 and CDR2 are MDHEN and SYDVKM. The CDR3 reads CASSSGQGEQYF. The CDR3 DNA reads TGTGCCAGCAGTTCGGGACAGGGCGAGCAGTACTTC.

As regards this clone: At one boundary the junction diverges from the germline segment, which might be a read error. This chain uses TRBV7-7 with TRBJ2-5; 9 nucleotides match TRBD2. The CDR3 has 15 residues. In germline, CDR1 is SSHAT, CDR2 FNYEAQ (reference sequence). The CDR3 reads CASSLIAGAWETQYF. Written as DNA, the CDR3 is TGTGCTAGCAGCTTAATAGCGGGGGCATGGGAGACCCAGTACTTC.

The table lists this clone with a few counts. The CDR3, as DNA: TGCGCCAGCAGCCAGACACTAGCGGGAGAGGATACGCAGTATTTT. It yields the protein CASSQTLAGEDTQYF. The chain couples TRBV5-1 to TRBJ2-3; 11 bases map to TRBD2. The CDR3 spans 15 residues. Germline V CDR1 and CDR2: SGHRS, YFSETQ. Trimming removed 4 bases from V and 6 bases from J; junction bases left unmatched: 7.